The present T cell receptor (beta chain) was sequenced within a study of blood T cell repertoires in COVID-19. In the source study's methods: Nucleated cell counts were estimated from reference gene primer amplification. The table came from immunoSEQ multiplex PCR; TCRdb's copy has only in-frame clones and leaves some out. V, J and clone size were drawn from that table, and D and trimming were deduced from the DNA. Among some 120,000 clones listed, about 86% were seen once. CDR1 and CDR2 from the germline V gene are MNHEY and SVGEGT. Trimming removed 5 bases at V and 2 bases at J, with 9 bases between. This CDR3 contains 13 residues.

This receptor was identified in a man older than 75 with active or convalescent COVID-19. V usage is TRBV6-2 or TRBV6-3 and J usage is TRBJ1-2; D not resolved. Specimen: peripheral blood. The CDR3 spells CASSHQENYGYTF. In DNA form, the CDR3 reads TGTGCCAGCAGTCACCAAGAGAACTATGGCTACACCTTC.